The sequence of this T cell receptor (beta chain) was determined in a study of T cell clones after liver transplantation. About the study: TCRbeta sequencing after a pre-transplant mixed lymphocyte reaction identified graft-donor-reactive clones, later tracked in post-transplant blood. HCV positivity affected three of eight recipients; the rest lacked autoimmune or viral indications. Tolerant meant at least one year fully off immunosuppression without liver enzymes above twice normal.

A single count supports this clone. Other nucleotide sequences from this sample produce the same CDR3. The ends were cut back, 7 bases at V and 0 bases at J, with 13 bases in the middle. Germline CDR1 reads MDHEN; CDR2 reads SYDVKM. The CDR3 totals 14 residues. Generated by immunoSEQ multiplex PCR, the TCRdb table keeps only in-frame clones and is missing some. The table records about 120,000 clones, 90% of them present only once. Sequences were derived from CD4+ T cells from blood, sampled 12 months after liver transplant. This chain joins TRBV28 and TRBJ2-7; maybe TRBD2 (6 bases). The sequence derives from a human patient who received a liver transplant. Some T cells may originate from the graft donor. The CDR3 coding sequence is TGTGCCAGCATAAGCGGGCAGAGCTCCTACGAGCAGTACTTC. Encoded protein: CASISGQSSYEQYF.